The clone carrying this T cell receptor (beta chain) appeared once. Its antigen is as yet unknown. Ranging in age from roughly 6 to 95, the donors were healthy Caucasian individuals from Russia. In germline, CDR1 is MNHEY, CDR2 SMNVEV (reference sequence). The CDR3 runs to 12 residues. Deletions cut 7 bases from V and 4 bases from J, with 10 bases between. Through a sample-barcoded 5' primer and a J-beta primer mix, a second PCR was run for roughly 6 to 11 cycles. Researchers report that each sample yielded at least 2.5 million CDR3-containing paired-end reads. Via MiXCR, TCRdb re-called the 5' RACE reads, giving one row per CDR3 protein. The table lists 1,300,000 or so distinct CDR3 sequences, 59% of them singletons. This specimen belongs to a study of blood T cells in healthy people across ages. Study-wide results and caveats: When set beside aged donors, long-lived donors presented more naive CD4+ cells and higher diversity. Unknown donor CMV status possibly confounded expanded clonotype changes.

The rearrangement joins TRBV27 to TRBJ1-1; perhaps TRBD1 as D (6 bases). The sequencing sample was made of blood. This receptor was identified in a man between 18 and 35 years old in good health. The CDR3 coding sequence is TGTGCCAGCAAGGAAGGGGGCACTGAAGCTTTCTTT. Translation gives CASKEGGTEAFF.